This T cell receptor beta chain was identified in a study of T cells after yellow fever vaccination. Study-level information: In the case of low-cell-number fractions, SMART-Seq v4 Ultra Low Input was used for preparation.

The study, taken as a whole, reports: A large majority of primary-vaccination clones showed up again after the booster (approximately 96% CD4, around 85% CD8).

Making TCR cDNA involved 5'RACE template switching, which added UMIs and a universal primer site. Via MiXCR, TCRdb re-called the 5' RACE reads, giving one row per CDR3 protein. Here the sample spans a few hundred thousand distinct CDR3 sequences, 4.1% being singletons. J was trimmed by 4 bases and V by 0 bases; bases with no gene match: 7. Germline V gene lookup returns CDR1 SGHAT and CDR2 FQNNGV. The CDR3 loop spans 16 amino acids. This clonotype was detected ten times or more. The antigen is undetermined. The chain recombines TRBV11-2 with TRBJ2-5; TRBD2 agrees at 8 bases. The receptor comes from a man younger than 35 who received the YFV17D yellow fever vaccine. The sample here was PBMCs, taken 5 days after the yellow fever booster vaccination. The CDR3 spells CASSLDRGGLRETQYF. The CDR3 DNA reads TGTGCCAGCAGCTTAGACCGGGGGGGCCTTAGAGAGACCCAGTACTTC.